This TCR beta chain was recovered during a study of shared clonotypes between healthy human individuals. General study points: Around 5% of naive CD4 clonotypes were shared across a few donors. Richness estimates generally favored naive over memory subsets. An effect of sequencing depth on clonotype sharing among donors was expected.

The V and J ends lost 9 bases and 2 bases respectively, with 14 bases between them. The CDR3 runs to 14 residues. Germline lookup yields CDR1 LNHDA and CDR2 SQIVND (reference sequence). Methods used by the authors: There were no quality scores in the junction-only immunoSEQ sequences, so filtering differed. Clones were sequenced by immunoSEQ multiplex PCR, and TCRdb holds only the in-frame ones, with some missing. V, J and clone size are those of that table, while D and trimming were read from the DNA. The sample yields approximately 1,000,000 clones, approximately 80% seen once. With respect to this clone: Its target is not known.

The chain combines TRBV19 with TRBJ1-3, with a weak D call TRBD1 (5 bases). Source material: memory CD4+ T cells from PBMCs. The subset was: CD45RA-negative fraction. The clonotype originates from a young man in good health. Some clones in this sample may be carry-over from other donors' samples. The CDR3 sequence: CASTEGAAGNTIYF. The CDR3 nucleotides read TGTGCCAGCACCGAAGGGGCCGCTGGAAACACCATATATTTT.